Shown below are 22 T cell receptor beta chains from a single sample sequenced in a study of blood T cell repertoires in COVID-19. The method was immunoSEQ multiplex PCR; TCRdb's version includes in-frame clones alone and lacks a portion of them. The data contain more than 90,000 clones, roughly 88% of them seen just once; the ten biggest clones take up 0.8% to 0.9%. Material: peripheral blood. These receptors all come from a woman in her 70s with acute or convalescent COVID-19.

The chain recombines TRBV29-1 with TRBJ1-3; unclear D gene. V gave up 7 bases and J gave up 4 bases, with 8 bases separating them. CDR3 length: 11 residues. The germline V gene has CDR1 SQVTM and CDR2 ANQGSEA. CDR3 residues: CSANSGNTIYF. In nucleotides, the CDR3 is TGCAGCGCAAACAGCGGAAACACCATATATTTT. Using reference TRBV29-1 and TRBJ1-3 for the parts outside the CDR3, the full variable domain is SAVISQKPSRDICQRGTSLTIQCQVDSQVTMMFWYRQQPGQSLTLIATANQGSEATYESGFVIDKFPISRPNLTFSTLTVSNMSPEDSSIYLCSANSGNTIYFGEGSWLTVV.

This chain's CDR3 is CASSLKGVQETQYF. The CDR3 coding sequence is TGTGCCAGCAGCTTGAAGGGAGTCCAAGAGACCCAGTACTTC. The rearrangement joins TRBV5-4 to TRBJ2-5; weak D call: TRBD2 (5 bases). The ends were cut back, 1 base at V and 1 base at J, with 8 bases in the middle. CDR3 length equals 14 residues. CDR1 is SGHNT and CDR2 is YYREEE in the germline V gene (reference sequence).

The chain has TRBV9 and TRBJ1-3; D is possibly TRBD1 (6 bases). CDR1 is SGDLS, CDR2 YYNGEE, per germline. The CDR3 loop spans 16 amino acids. Trimming stripped 3 bases from V and 2 bases from J, with 15 bases between. The CDR3 DNA reads TGTGCCAGCAGCGCGAGAAGTACAGGGACTGGAAACACCATATATTTT. This translates into CASSARSTGTGNTIYF. The full variable domain, its missing parts supplied by reference TRBV9 and TRBJ1-3, is DSGVTQTPKHLITATGQRVTLRCSPRSGDLSVYWYQQSLDQGLQFLIQYYNGEERAKGNILERFSAQQFPDLHSELNLSSLELGDSALYFCASSARSTGTGNTIYFGEGSWLTVV.

The V gene is TRBV7-9, the J gene TRBJ2-2; D not resolved. The CDR3 is made up of 13 amino acids. Germline V gives CDR1 SEHNR, CDR2 FQNEAQ (reference sequence). V was pared by 5 bases and J by 1 base, with 5 bases between. CDR3 protein: CASSHLNTGELFF. The CDR3 DNA follows: TGTGCCAGCAGCCACTTGAACACCGGGGAGCTGTTTTTT.

This clone was seen a few times. The chain has TRBV19 and TRBJ1-3; D is unclear. Per the germline V gene, CDR1 is LNHDA and CDR2 is SQIVND (reference sequence). This CDR3 is 15 amino acids long. V was trimmed by 3 bases and J by 3 bases, leaving 12 bases between them. The CDR3 is CASSIGPANGNTIYF. CDR3 nucleotides: TGTGCCAGTAGTATTGGGCCCGCGAATGGAAACACCATATATTTT.

The chain has TRBV9 and TRBJ2-1; 8 nucleotides align to TRBD1. The CDR3 has 14 residues. J was trimmed by 6 bases and V by 0 bases; bases with no gene match: 2. Germline V lookup: CDR1 SGDLS, CDR2 YYNGEE. For the CDR3, the DNA is TGTGCCAGCAGCGTAGGCCAGGGGGCCAATGAGCAGTTCTTC. Translated: CASSVGQGANEQFF. The full variable domain, completed using reference TRBV9 and TRBJ2-1, is DSGVTQTPKHLITATGQRVTLRCSPRSGDLSVYWYQQSLDQGLQFLIQYYNGEERAKGNILERFSAQQFPDLHSELNLSSLELGDSALYFCASSVGQGANEQFFGPGTRLTVL.

This clone was detected a few times. The chain joins TRBV6-5 to TRBJ1-1; TRBD1 matches 7 bases. The CDR3 runs to 14 residues. Losses at the gene ends were 2 bases for V and 3 bases for J; bases not matched to a gene: 3. Germline-derived CDR1 and CDR2 are MNHEY and SVGAGI. The CDR3 region is CASSYDRAYTEAFF. The CDR3, as DNA: TGTGCCAGCAGTTACGACAGGGCTTACACTGAAGCTTTCTTT.

The chain is built from TRBV15 and TRBJ2-2; 7 bases fit TRBD2. V dropped 3 bases and J dropped 1; count of bases not matched to a gene: 5. CDR3 size: 16 residues. Germline V lookup: CDR1 LNHNV, CDR2 YYDKDF (reference sequence). This CDR3 reads CATSSERGGNTGELFF. CDR3 DNA sequence: TGTGCCACCAGCAGCGAGCGGGGAGGGAACACCGGGGAGCTGTTTTTT.

The chain combines TRBV6-1 with TRBJ1-2, with D tentatively TRBD1 (6 bases). The CDR3 has 14 residues. Germline loops: CDR1 MNHNS, CDR2 SASEGT. V lost 0 bases, J lost 5 bases, and 10 bases lay in between. This CDR3 is CASSEAHREYGYTF. Written as DNA, the CDR3 is TGTGCCAGCAGTGAAGCCCACAGGGAGTATGGCTACACCTTC.

Note on this clone: The identical CDR3 is also encoded by other nucleotide sequences in the sample. The chain employs TRBV29-1 and TRBJ1-5; 11 bases are a match to TRBD1. The CDR3 length is 13 residues. With V trimmed by 4 bases and J by 7 bases, 3 bases remained unmatched. The germline V gene encodes CDR1 SQVTM and CDR2 ANQGSEA. This chain's CDR3 is CSVGTGGGQPQHF. The CDR3 nucleotides read TGCAGCGTTGGGACAGGGGGCGGGCAGCCCCAGCATTTT.

As DNA, the CDR3 is TGTGCCAGCAGCTTAGAGTTAGCGGGAGGTAACGAGCAGTACTTC. Residues: CASSLELAGGNEQYF. The chain carries TRBV7-6 and TRBJ2-7; 10 bases are shared with TRBD2. The CDR3 covers 15 residues. Germline CDR1 is SGHVS and CDR2 is FNYEAQ. J gave up 5 bases and V 1 base, and 5 bases lay outside the gene matches.

The rearrangement uses TRBV10-3 and TRBJ2-2, with D uncertain. This CDR3 comprises 12 residues. The germline V and J ends were trimmed by 4 bases and 4 bases, with 4 bases remaining between them. The germline CDR1 and CDR2 sequences are ENHRY and SYGVKD. CDR3 region: CAISAGTGELFF. The CDR3 region has the DNA TGTGCCATCAGTGCGGGCACCGGGGAGCTGTTTTTT.

The gene calls are TRBV19 and TRBJ2-3; TRBD2 matches 14 bases. This CDR3 has 16 amino acids. V dropped 5 bases and J dropped 5; count of bases not matched to a gene: 6. The germline V gene has CDR1 LNHDA and CDR2 SQIVND (reference sequence). The CDR3 DNA sequence: TGTGCCAGTAGTCCCCTGACTAGCGGGGGGGGAGATACGCAGTATTTT. It specifies CASSPLTSGGGDTQYF.

The chain uses TRBV9 and TRBJ1-5, with 10 bases lining up with TRBD1. Per the germline V gene, CDR1 is SGDLS and CDR2 is YYNGEE. J lost 5 bases, V lost 4 bases, and 3 bases had no gene match. This CDR3 region has 14 residues. CDR3 sequence reads: CASSPGTGDQPQHF. The CDR3 bases are TGTGCCAGCAGCCCCGGGACAGGGGATCAGCCCCAGCATTTT.

This chain joins TRBV18 and TRBJ2-7; TRBD2 is a possible D gene (7 bases). Germline-derived CDR1 and CDR2 are KGHSH and LQKENI. The length of the CDR3 is 13 residues. Trimming stripped 8 bases from V and 5 bases from J, with 16 bases between. The chain's CDR3 is CASGTGGADEQYF. The CDR3 DNA follows: TGTGCCAGCGGAACTGGGGGGGCGGACGAGCAGTACTTC.

The rearrangement joins TRBV11-2 to TRBJ2-7; 7 bases fit TRBD1. The V and J ends lost 1 base and 0 bases, in that order; junction bases with no gene match: 6. The CDR3 contains 16 residues. Looked up from germline, CDR1 is SGHAT and CDR2 is FQNNGV. The CDR3: CASSLGDRASSYEQYF. CDR3 nucleotides: TGTGCCAGCAGCTTAGGTGACAGGGCGAGCTCCTACGAGCAGTACTTC. Using reference TRBV11-2 and TRBJ2-7 for the parts outside the CDR3, the full variable domain is EAGVAQSPRYKIIEKRQSVAFWCNPISGHATLYWYQQILGQGPKLLIQFQNNGVVDDSQLPKDRFSAERLKGVDSTLKIQPAKLEDSAVYLCASSLGDRASSYEQYFGPGTRLTVT.

The V gene is TRBV4-1, the J gene TRBJ1-1, with TRBD1 as a possible D gene (6 bases). The germline V and J ends were trimmed by 1 base and 0 bases, with 6 bases remaining between them. Per the germline V gene, CDR1 is MGHRA and CDR2 is YSYEKL. The CDR3 is made up of 14 amino acids. The CDR3 here is CASSQGGLNTEAFF. The CDR3 DNA reads TGCGCCAGCAGCCAAGGGGGGCTGAACACTGAAGCTTTCTTT.

The chain joins TRBV10-3 to TRBJ2-1; the match to TRBD1 covers 9 bases. This CDR3 region has 15 residues. J gave up 7 bases and V 2 bases, and 6 bases lay outside the gene matches. Germline lookup yields CDR1 ENHRY and CDR2 SYGVKD. The CDR3 bases are TGTGCCATCAGTGAGCAGGGACAGGGATTTAATGAGCAGTTCTTC. Protein product: CAISEQGQGFNEQFF.

The chain has TRBV5-4 and TRBJ1-5; D is uncertain. Germline CDR1 is SGHNT and CDR2 is YYREEE (reference sequence). The ends were cut back, 0 bases at V and 2 bases at J, with 9 bases in the middle. The CDR3 spans 15 residues. DNA for the CDR3: TGTGCCAGCAGCTTGGGCGGAAGCGGCAATCAGCCCCAGCATTTT. Amino acids: CASSLGGSGNQPQHF.

CDR3 DNA sequence: TGTGCCAGCAGCACAGGGACTAGCGGGGGCACCGGGGAGCTGTTTTTT. Its translation: CASSTGTSGGTGELFF. The chain has TRBV5-4 and TRBJ2-2; TRBD2 matches 14 bases. This CDR3 region has 16 residues. CDR1 SGHNT and CDR2 YYREEE come from the germline V gene (reference sequence). The V segment lost 4 bases and the J segment 4 bases; nucleotides outside the gene matches: 3.

J is TRBJ1-6 and V is TRBV5-1; D gene unclear. Germline CDR1 reads SGHRS; CDR2 reads YFSETQ. The ends were cut back, 0 bases at V and 8 bases at J, with 12 bases in the middle. The CDR3 has 15 residues. This CDR3 is CASSLDPSTDSPLHF. The CDR3 bases are TGCGCCAGCAGCTTGGACCCGAGCACAGATTCACCCCTCCACTTT.

This rearrangement joins TRBV28 to TRBJ2-1; D might be TRBD1 (6 bases). This CDR3 has 12 amino acids. CDR1 and CDR2 (germline): MDHEN, SYDVKM. Trimming shortened V by 6 bases and J by 6 bases, and 9 bases separated the two germline ends. CDR3 protein: CASRLQGNEQFF. In DNA, the CDR3 is TGTGCCAGCAGGTTACAGGGCAATGAGCAGTTCTTC.